This T cell receptor beta chain was identified in a study of Ad26.COV2.S vaccination and SARS-CoV-2 variants. Study details: Administration of Ad26.COV2.S was intramuscular, either once or twice 56 days apart. General study results and limits: Analyses that measured TCR breadth and depth may have underestimated total T cell responses. Placebo recipients showed lower spike-specific TCR breadth than vaccinees.

Described treatment: 19 received Ad26.COV2.S at low or high dose, single or two shots; roughly 5 received placebo; per-sample allocation not given. Day 63 following the first vaccine or placebo injection was when the samples were taken. Profiling relied on immunoSEQ multiplex PCR, and the TCRdb table lists in-frame clones only, not all of them. This table holds about 480,000 clones, around 85% found once. Details on this clone: No antigen is known for it.

The CDR3 sequence is 11 residues long. V was clipped by 5 bases and J by 2 bases, with 6 bases between them. Germline CDR1 is SQVTM and CDR2 is ANQGSEA. The sequence derives from a person aged 18-60 years who received the Ad26.COV2.S COVID-19 vaccine or a placebo. V is TRBV29-1 and J is TRBJ1-1; no definite D call. Sequencing used peripheral blood, obtained in a trial of Ad26.COV2.S vaccine versus placebo. CDR3 region: CSVFGNTEAFF. The CDR3 bases are TGCAGCGTTTTCGGTAACACTGAAGCTTTCTTT.